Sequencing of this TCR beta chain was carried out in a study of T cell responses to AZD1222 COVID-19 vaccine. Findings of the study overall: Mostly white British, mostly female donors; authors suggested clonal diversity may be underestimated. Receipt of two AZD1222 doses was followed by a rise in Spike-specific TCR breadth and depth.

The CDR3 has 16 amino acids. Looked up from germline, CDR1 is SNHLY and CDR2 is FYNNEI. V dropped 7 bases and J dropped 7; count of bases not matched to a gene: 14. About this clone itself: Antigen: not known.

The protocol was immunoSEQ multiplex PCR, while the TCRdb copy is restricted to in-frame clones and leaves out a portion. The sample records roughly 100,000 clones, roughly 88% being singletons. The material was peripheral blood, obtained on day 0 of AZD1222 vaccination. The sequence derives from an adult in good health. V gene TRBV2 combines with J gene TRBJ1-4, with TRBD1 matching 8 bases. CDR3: CASKLRGLSRGEKLFF. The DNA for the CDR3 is TGTGCCAGCAAGCTCAGGGGGCTGAGTCGAGGTGAAAAACTGTTTTTT. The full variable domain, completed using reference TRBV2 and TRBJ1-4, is EPEVTQTPSHQVTQMGQEVILRCVPISNHLYFYWYRQILGQKVEFLVSFYNNEISEKSEIFDDQFSVERPDGSNFTLKIRSTKLEDSAMYFCASKLRGLSRGEKLFFGSGTQLSVL.